This record covers a single TCR beta chain. Germline V CDR1 and CDR2: SGHDN, FVKESK. This CDR3 is built from 11 residues. Trimming pared 4 bases from V and 8 bases from J, leaving 8 bases between. Produced via immunoSEQ multiplex PCR; TCRdb's table is partial and in-frame only. The sample includes about 180,000 clones, around 90% seen only once; the top ten take about 1.4%. The data belong to a study of control samples from healthy donors and cancer patients. The sample taken for sequencing was blood. V and J are TRBV14 and TRBJ1-2; unclear D gene. The source of this sequence is a woman between 45 and 65 years old in good health. In nucleotides, the CDR3 is TGTGCCAGCAGCCCCTTTAACGGCTACACCTTC. It translates to CASSPFNGYTF.